These T cell receptor beta chains were read from a single sample in a study of T cell repertoires in cytomegalovirus infection. No cognate antigen is known for these TCRs. TCRdb re-called the reads with MiXCR, one entry per CDR3 protein. The sample gives about 700,000 distinct CDR3 sequences, roughly 36% of which show up once; roughly 20% is in the top ten. This material consisted of cultured PBMCs, taken from culture after CMV antigen stimulation. These receptors all come from a human donor in good health (CMV status not recorded). Some clones in this sample may be carry-over from other donors' samples. Both conserved end residues are part of each CDR3. The D gene is left open where the match is weak. Part of the rows lack a size; the others show once, few, many or a class for expanded clones.

size | D | J | V | CDR3 | DNA
many | NA | TRBJ2-1 | TRBV12-5 | CASGPAGQAYNEQFF | TGTGCTAGTGGCCCCGCCGGGCAGGCCTACAATGAGCAGTTCTTC
many | TRBD1 | TRBJ1-5 | TRBV7-8 | CASSLARGRYSNQPQHF | TGTGCCAGCAGCTTAGCCAGGGGGAGGTATAGCAATCAGCCCCAGCATTTT
once | NA | TRBJ2-1 | TRBV6-6 | CASSYPGPGEQFF | TGTGCCAGCAGTTACCCGGGCCCGGGTGAGCAGTTCTTC
NA | NA | TRBJ2-3 | TRBV2 | CASARDWGTDTQYF | TGTGCCAGCGCACGGGACTGGGGCACAGATACGCAGTATTTT
few | NA | TRBJ2-5 | TRBV3-1 | CASSHTGQETQYF | TGTGCCAGCAGCCACACAGGCCAAGAGACCCAGTACTTC
NA | NA | TRBJ1-1 | TRBV7-9 | CASSSRGSNTEAFF | TGTGCCAGCAGCTCCAGGGGTTCGAACACTGAAGCTTTCTTT
NA | TRBD1 | TRBJ1-4 | TRBV28 | CASSQTGGAEKLFF | TGTGCCAGCAGCCAGACAGGGGGCGCGGAAAAACTGTTTTTT
few | TRBD1 | TRBJ2-7 | TRBV12-3/TRBV12-4 | CASSSRYGTDSYEQYF | TGTGCCAGCAGTTCGAGATATGGGACAGACTCCTACGAGCAGTACTTC
NA | TRBD2 | TRBJ2-5 | TRBV10-3 | CATQQREQETQYF | TGTGCCACCCAGCAGCGGGAACAAGAGACCCAGTACTTC
few | NA | TRBJ1-3 | TRBV6-1 | CASSERLGFSGNTIYF | TGTGCCAGCAGTGAACGTCTGGGCTTTTCTGGAAACACCATATATTTT